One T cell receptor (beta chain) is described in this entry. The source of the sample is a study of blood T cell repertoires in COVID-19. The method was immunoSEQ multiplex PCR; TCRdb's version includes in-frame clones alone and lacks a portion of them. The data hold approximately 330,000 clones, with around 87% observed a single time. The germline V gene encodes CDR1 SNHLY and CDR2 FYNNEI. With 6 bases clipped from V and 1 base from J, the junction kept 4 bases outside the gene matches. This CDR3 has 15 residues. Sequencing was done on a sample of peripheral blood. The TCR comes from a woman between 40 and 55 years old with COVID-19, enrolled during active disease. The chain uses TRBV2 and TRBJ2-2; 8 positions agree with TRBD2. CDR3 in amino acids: CASRIAGQNTGELFF. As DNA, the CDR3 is TGTGCCAGCAGGATAGCGGGGCAGAACACCGGGGAGCTGTTTTTT. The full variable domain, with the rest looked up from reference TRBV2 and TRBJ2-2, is EPEVTQTPSHQVTQMGQEVILRCVPISNHLYFYWYRQILGQKVEFLVSFYNNEISEKSEIFDDQFSVERPDGSNFTLKIRSTKLEDSAMYFCASRIAGQNTGELFFGEGSRLTVL.